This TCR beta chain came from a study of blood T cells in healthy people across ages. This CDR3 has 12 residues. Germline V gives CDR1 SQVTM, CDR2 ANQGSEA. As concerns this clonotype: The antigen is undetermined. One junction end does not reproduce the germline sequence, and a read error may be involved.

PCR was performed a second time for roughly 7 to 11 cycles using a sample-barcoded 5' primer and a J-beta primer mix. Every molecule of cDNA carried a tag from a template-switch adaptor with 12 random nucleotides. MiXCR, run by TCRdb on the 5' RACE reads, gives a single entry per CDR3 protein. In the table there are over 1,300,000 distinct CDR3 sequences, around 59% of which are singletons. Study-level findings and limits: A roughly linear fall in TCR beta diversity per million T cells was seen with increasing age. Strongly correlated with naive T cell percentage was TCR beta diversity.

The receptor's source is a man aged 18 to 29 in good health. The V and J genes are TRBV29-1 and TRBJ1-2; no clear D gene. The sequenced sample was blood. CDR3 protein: CTVVGDTTGYTF. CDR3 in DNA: TGCACCGTTGTAGGCGATACGACGGGCTACACCTTC. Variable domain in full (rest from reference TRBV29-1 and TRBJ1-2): SAVISQKPSRDICQRGTSLTIQCQVDSQVTMMFWYRQQPGQSLTLIATANQGSEATYESGFVIDKFPISRPNLTFSTLTVSNMSPEDSSIYLCTVVGDTTGYTFGSGTRLTVV.